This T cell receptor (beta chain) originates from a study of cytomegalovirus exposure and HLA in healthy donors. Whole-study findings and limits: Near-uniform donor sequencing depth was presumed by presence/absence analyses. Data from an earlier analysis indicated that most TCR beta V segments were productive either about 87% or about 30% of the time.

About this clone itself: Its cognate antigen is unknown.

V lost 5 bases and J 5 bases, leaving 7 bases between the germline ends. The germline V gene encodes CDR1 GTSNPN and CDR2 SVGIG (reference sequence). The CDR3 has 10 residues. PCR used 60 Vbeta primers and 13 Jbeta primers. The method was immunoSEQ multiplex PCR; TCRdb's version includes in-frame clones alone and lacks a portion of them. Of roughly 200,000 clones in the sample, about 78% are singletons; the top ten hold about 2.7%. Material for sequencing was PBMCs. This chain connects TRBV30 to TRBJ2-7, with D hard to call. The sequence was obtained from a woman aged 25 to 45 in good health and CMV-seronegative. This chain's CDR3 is CAWSRNEQYF. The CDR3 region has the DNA TGTGCCTGGTCTAGGAACGAGCAGTACTTC. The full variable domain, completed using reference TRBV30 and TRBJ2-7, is SQTIHQWPATLVQPVGSPLSLECTVEGTSNPNLYWYRQAAGRGLQLLFYSVGIGQISSEVPQNLSASRPQDRQFILSSKKLLLSDSGFYLCAWSRNEQYFGPGTRLTVT.